The present entry profiles one T cell receptor (beta chain) with its context. This clonotype was seen a handful of times. Its target antigen remains unknown. The sample holds no much larger clone one base away, and base qualities are not on file. Systemically healthy Caucasian individuals from Russia, some 36 in total and aged roughly 6 to 95 years, were included as donors. Around 10 milliliters of peripheral blood were collected from each donor into EDTA-treated Vacutainer tubes. Ficoll-Paque density-gradient centrifugation was used to isolate PBMCs, with at least 6.5 million per sample. Total RNA was extracted from PBMCs with Trizol reagent, with at least 5 micrograms obtained per sample. The percentages of naive CD45RAhigh/CD27high T cells were determined by flow cytometry on a PBMC aliquot from every donor. Between the V and J ends, shortened by 5 bases and 0 bases respectively, the junction contains 14 bases. In the germline V gene (reference sequence), CDR1 corresponds to DFQATT and CDR2 to SNEGSKA. The CDR3 starts with the cysteine, ends with the phenylalanine, and has 14 residues. Just the 42-base CDR3 DNA is kept, in frame starting at base 1.

The sample comes from a study of blood T cells in healthy people across ages (dated by TCRdb to between 2014 and 2016). For the study in its entirety: Template switching captured roughly one uniquely barcoded TCR beta cDNA molecule per two T cells in model experiments. The study measured age-related changes in TCR beta repertoire diversity using deep sequencing normalized with unique cDNA molecular identifiers. Donors were grouped into four age groups: young (average roughly 16 years), middle-aged (over 35), aged (over 55) and long-lived (around 80). To avoid experimental bias, donors of different ages were randomly spread across the sequencing lanes. The study analyzed two additional independent replicas of 1 million unique cDNA reads from the same blood draw for two donors, one aged 18 to 29 and one aged 80 or older. Results and caveats for the whole study, not just this receptor: Donor CMV infection status was unknown, potentially confounding age-related changes in expanded clonotypes. The long-lived group showed more naive CD4+ T cells, fewer expanded clones and increased TCR diversity than the aged group, suggesting age selection. Total diversity estimates from one million sequenced T cells were considered lower bounds and underestimates. Since profiling was done on bulk unsorted PBMCs, naive and antigen-experienced compartments could not be conclusively compared. The percentage of naive T cells measured by flow cytometry correlated strongly with observed TCR beta diversity. Observed TCR beta diversity per million T cells fell roughly linearly with age, and a significant reduction was already apparent by age about 43.

Libraries came from 5' RACE. Sequencing relied on an Illumina HiSeq 2500. The second PCR ran for about 6 to 12 cycles and used a J-beta primer mix along with a sample-barcoded 5' primer. A template-switch 5' adaptor carrying 12 random nucleotides introduced a unique molecular identifier onto each TCR beta cDNA molecule. At least 2.5 million CDR3-containing paired-end reads were obtained from each sample. The Mint cDNA synthesis kit, primed by a TRBC-specific oligonucleotide, was used to synthesize first-strand cDNA from all RNA. Following uracil-DNA glycosylase treatment, all cDNA underwent a first 18-cycle PCR with the universal primers M1SS and BC2_uni_R. The authors' analysis ran thus. For normalization, 1 million high-quality reads were randomly selected from each sample, with every read carrying a distinct molecular identifier. Instead of being binned into consensus sequences, reads with shared molecular identifiers were discarded. CDR3 identification, clonotype clustering and error correction used MiTCR with a Q25 quality threshold and the strictest error-elimination algorithm. A nonparametric unseen species model using Euler transformation provided a lower-bound estimate of total TCR beta diversity. The public reads were reanalyzed by TCRdb: fastp trimming at Q25, MiXCR alignment, in-frame beta chains only. Under each unique CDR3 protein, matching rows form one entry showing the most common genes and DNA. The V and J calls and clone size are TCRdb's, not the authors'. The sample table lists approximately 1.5 million distinct CDR3 sequences, 30% to 35% of them with a count of one. Around 11% of the sample lies in the top ten.

The chain is made from TRBV20-1 and TRBJ2-7, with TRBD1 tentatively as D gene (6 bases match). The sequenced sample consisted of blood. This TCR was sampled from a woman aged 25-40 years in good health. The nucleotides are TGCAGTGCTGGGGGCCCTATGAGCTCCTACGAGCAGTACTTC. Its coded protein is CSAGGPMSSYEQYF.